The present T cell receptor (beta chain) was sequenced within a study of T-cell memory formation after mild COVID-19. This CDR3 is built from 16 residues. V lost 0 bases and J lost 14, with 26 bases in between. Germline V lookup: CDR1 DFQATT, CDR2 SNEGSKA (reference sequence). TCRdb re-derived calls from the 5' RACE reads in MiXCR, one entry per CDR3 protein. In the table there are around 510,000 distinct CDR3 sequences, approximately 21% of which are singletons. This receptor was taken from an adult woman who had mild COVID-19 (a few samples of this study predate the infection). Cell type and time point are not known. This sequence joins TRBV20-1 and TRBJ2-1; a possible D gene is TRBD1 (6 bases). Input material: PBMCs or a T cell subset sorted from them (not recorded which). CDR3: CSARDQYRVARMEEFF. CDR3 coding DNA: TGCAGTGCTAGAGATCAGTACAGGGTCGCCCGCATGGAAGAGTTCTTC.